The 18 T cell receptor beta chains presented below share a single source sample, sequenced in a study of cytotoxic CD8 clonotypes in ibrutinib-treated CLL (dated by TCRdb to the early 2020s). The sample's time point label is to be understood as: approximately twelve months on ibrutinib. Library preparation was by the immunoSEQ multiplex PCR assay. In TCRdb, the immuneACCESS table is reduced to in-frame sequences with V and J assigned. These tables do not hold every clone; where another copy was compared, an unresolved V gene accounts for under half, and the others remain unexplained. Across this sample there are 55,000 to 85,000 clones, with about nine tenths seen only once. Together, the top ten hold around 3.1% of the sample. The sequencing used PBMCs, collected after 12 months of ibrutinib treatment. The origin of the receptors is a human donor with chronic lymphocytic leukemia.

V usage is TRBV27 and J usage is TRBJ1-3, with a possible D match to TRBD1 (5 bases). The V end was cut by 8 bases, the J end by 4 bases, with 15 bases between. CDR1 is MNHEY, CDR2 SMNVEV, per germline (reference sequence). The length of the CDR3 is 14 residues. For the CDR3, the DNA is TGTGCCAGCGGTACTCCGGGACCCGGAAACACCATATATTTT. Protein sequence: CASGTPGPGNTIYF.

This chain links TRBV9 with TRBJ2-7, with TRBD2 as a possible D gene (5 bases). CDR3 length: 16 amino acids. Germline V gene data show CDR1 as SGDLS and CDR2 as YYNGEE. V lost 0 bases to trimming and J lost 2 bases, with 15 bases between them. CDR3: CASSVVAGPIPYEQYF. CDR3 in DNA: TGTGCCAGCAGCGTAGTTGCGGGCCCGATCCCCTACGAGCAGTACTTC.

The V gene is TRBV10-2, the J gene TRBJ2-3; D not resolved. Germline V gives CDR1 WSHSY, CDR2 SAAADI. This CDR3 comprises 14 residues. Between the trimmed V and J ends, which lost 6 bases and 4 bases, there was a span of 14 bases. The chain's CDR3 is CASRLQPWADTQYF. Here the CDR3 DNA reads TGCGCCAGCAGGCTCCAACCCTGGGCAGATACGCAGTATTTT.

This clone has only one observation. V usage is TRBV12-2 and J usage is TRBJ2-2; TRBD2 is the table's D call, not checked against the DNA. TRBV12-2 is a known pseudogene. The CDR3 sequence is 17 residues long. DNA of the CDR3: TGTGCAAGTCGCTTAGCGAAGAGACTCCAGAACACCGGGGAGCTGTTTTTT. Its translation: CASRLAKRLQNTGELFF.

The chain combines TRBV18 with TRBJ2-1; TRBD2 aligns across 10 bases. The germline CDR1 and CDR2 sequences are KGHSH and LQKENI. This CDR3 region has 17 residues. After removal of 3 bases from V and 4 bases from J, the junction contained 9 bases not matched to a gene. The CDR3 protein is CASSPLGLAENYNEQFF. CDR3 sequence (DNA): TGTGCCAGCTCACCCCTCGGACTAGCGGAGAATTACAATGAGCAGTTCTTC.

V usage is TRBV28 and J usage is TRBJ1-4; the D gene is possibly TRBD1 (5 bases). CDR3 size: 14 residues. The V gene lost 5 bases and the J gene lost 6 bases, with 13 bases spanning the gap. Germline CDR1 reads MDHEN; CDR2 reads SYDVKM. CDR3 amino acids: CASSTIGVYEKLFF. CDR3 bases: TGTGCCAGCAGTACCATAGGGGTTTATGAAAAACTGTTTTTT.

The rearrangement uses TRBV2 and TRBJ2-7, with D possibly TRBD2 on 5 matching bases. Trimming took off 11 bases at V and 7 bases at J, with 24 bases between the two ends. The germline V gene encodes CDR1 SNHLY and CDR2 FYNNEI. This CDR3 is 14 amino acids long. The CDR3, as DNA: TGTGCCGCCAGCAGTGATTCGGGGAGTAAGGAGCAGTACTTC. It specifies CAASSDSGSKEQYF.

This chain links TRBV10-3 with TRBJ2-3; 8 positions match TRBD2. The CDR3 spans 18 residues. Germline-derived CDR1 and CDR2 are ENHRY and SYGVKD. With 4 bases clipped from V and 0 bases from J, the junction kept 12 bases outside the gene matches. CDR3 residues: CAISVGYAGGFSTDTQYF. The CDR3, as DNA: TGTGCCATCAGTGTTGGGTATGCGGGAGGTTTTAGCACAGATACGCAGTATTTT.

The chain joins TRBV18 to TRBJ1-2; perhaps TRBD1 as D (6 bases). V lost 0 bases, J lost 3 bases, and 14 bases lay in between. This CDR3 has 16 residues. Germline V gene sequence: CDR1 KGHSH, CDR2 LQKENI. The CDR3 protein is CASSPPEYQGYYGYTF. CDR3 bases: TGTGCCAGCTCACCACCGGAGTATCAGGGGTACTATGGCTACACCTTC.

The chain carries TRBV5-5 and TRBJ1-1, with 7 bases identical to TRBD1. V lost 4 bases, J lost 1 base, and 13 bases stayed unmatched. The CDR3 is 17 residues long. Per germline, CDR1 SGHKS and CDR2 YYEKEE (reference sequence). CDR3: CASSLTEMDRQNTEAFF. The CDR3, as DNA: TGTGCCAGCAGCCTAACCGAAATGGACAGGCAGAACACTGAAGCTTTCTTT.

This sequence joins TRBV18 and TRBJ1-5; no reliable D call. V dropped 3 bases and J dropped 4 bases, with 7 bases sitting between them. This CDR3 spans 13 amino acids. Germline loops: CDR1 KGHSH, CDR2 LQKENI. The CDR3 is CASSPEVNQPQHF. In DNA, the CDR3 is TGTGCCAGCTCACCCGAGGTAAATCAGCCCCAGCATTTT.

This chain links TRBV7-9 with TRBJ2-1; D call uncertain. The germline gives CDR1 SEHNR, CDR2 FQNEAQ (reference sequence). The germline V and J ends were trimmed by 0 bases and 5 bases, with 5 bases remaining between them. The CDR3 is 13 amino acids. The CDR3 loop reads CASSLAGNNEQFF. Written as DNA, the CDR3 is TGTGCCAGCAGCTTAGCAGGGAACAATGAGCAGTTCTTC.

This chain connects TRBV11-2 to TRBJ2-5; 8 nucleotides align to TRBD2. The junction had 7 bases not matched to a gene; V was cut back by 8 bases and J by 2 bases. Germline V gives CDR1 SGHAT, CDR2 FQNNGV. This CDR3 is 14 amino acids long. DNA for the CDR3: TGTGCCAGCCGGCGGGGGGTCCATCAAGAGACCCAGTACTTC. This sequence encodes CASRRGVHQETQYF.

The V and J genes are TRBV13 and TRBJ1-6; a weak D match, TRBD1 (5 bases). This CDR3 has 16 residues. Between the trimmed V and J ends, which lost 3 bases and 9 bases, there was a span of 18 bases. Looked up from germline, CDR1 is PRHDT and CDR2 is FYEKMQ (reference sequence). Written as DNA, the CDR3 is TGTGCCAGCAGCTTCCTTGGGGCGGGACTTATTTCACCCCTCCACTTT. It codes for CASSFLGAGLISPLHF. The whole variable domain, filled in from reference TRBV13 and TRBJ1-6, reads AAGVIQSPRHLIKEKRETATLKCYPIPRHDTVYWYQQGPGQDPQFLISFYEKMQSDKGSIPDRFSAQQFSDYHSELNMSSLELGDSALYFCASSFLGAGLISPLHFGNGTRLTVT.

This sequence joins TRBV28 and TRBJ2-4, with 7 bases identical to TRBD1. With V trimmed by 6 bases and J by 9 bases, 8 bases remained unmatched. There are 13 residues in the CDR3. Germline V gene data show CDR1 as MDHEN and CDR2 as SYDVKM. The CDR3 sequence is CASSPRQGAIQYF. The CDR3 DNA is TGTGCCAGCAGCCCCAGACAGGGCGCCATTCAGTACTTC. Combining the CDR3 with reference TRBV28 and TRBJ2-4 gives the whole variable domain DVKVTQSSRYLVKRTGEKVFLECVQDMDHENMFWYRQDPGLGLRLIYFSYDVKMKEKGDIPEGYSVSREKKERFSLILESASTNQTSMYLCASSPRQGAIQYFGAGTRLSVL.

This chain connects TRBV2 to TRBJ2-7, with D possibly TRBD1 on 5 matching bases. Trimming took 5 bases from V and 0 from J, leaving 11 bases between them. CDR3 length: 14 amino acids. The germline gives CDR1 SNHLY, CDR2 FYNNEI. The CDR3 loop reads CASSLYRSSYEQYF. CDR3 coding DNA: TGTGCCAGCAGTTTATACAGGAGCTCCTACGAGCAGTACTTC.

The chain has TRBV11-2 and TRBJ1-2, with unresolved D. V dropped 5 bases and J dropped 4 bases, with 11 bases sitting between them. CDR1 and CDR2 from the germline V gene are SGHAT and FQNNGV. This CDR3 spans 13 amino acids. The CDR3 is CASSPGAGYGYTF. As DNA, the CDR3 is TGTGCCAGCAGCCCAGGTGCCGGCTATGGCTACACCTTC.

Here the CDR3 DNA reads TGTGCCAGCAGTATGATGACCCAGGCTTACACGTATGGCTACACCTTC. This encodes CASSMMTQAYTYGYTF. The chain joins TRBV28 to TRBJ1-2; unclear D gene. Germline CDR1 MDHEN, CDR2 SYDVKM. This CDR3 contains 16 residues. V shed 5 bases and J shed 5 bases, with 21 bases lying between them.